This T cell receptor beta chain came from a study of shared clonotypes between healthy human individuals. The V gene's germline CDR1 is MDHEN and CDR2 SYDVKM. The V and J ends lost 5 bases and 9 bases respectively, with 16 bases between them. This CDR3 has 13 residues. Assay: immunoSEQ multiplex PCR; the TCRdb copy retains only in-frame clones and omits some. In the table there are about 1.5 million clones, 95% to 99% of which are singletons. The genes are TRBV28 and TRBJ1-1; D is ambiguous. The sample taken for sequencing was naive CD4+ T cells sorted from blood. The subset was: CD45RA+ positively selected. This receptor was identified in a man younger than 45 in good health. The CDR3 loop reads CASSLDNPLKAFF. DNA for the CDR3: TGTGCCAGCAGTCTTGACAACCCCCTGAAAGCTTTCTTT.